This T cell receptor (beta chain) was sequenced during a study of shared clonotypes between healthy human individuals. Study results and caveats: Limitation of the genetic and exposure-history diversity represented came from the few donors.

Assay used: immunoSEQ multiplex PCR; TCRdb lists only in-frame clones, some missing. The table shows more than 2 million clones, with just over 90% occurring only once. Concerning this clone: No antigen is known for it.

CD45RO-negative, CCR7-selected cells formed the naive CD8 fraction, which excluded terminally differentiated effector memory CD45RA+ cells. The receptor's source is a man aged 18 to 30 in good health. Some clones in this sample may be carry-over from other donors' samples. Sequencing was done on a sample of naive CD8+ T cells from PBMCs.

The CDR3 spells CASSPGVAGGEAGELFF. In DNA, the CDR3 is TGCGCCAGCAGCCCCGGGGTAGCGGGAGGTGAAGCCGGGGAGCTGTTTTTT. V gene TRBV5-1 combines with J gene TRBJ2-2, with 10 bases lining up with TRBD2. The CDR3 extends over 17 amino acids. V dropped 4 bases and J dropped 6; count of bases not matched to a gene: 12. The germline CDR1 and CDR2 sequences are SGHRS and YFSETQ.